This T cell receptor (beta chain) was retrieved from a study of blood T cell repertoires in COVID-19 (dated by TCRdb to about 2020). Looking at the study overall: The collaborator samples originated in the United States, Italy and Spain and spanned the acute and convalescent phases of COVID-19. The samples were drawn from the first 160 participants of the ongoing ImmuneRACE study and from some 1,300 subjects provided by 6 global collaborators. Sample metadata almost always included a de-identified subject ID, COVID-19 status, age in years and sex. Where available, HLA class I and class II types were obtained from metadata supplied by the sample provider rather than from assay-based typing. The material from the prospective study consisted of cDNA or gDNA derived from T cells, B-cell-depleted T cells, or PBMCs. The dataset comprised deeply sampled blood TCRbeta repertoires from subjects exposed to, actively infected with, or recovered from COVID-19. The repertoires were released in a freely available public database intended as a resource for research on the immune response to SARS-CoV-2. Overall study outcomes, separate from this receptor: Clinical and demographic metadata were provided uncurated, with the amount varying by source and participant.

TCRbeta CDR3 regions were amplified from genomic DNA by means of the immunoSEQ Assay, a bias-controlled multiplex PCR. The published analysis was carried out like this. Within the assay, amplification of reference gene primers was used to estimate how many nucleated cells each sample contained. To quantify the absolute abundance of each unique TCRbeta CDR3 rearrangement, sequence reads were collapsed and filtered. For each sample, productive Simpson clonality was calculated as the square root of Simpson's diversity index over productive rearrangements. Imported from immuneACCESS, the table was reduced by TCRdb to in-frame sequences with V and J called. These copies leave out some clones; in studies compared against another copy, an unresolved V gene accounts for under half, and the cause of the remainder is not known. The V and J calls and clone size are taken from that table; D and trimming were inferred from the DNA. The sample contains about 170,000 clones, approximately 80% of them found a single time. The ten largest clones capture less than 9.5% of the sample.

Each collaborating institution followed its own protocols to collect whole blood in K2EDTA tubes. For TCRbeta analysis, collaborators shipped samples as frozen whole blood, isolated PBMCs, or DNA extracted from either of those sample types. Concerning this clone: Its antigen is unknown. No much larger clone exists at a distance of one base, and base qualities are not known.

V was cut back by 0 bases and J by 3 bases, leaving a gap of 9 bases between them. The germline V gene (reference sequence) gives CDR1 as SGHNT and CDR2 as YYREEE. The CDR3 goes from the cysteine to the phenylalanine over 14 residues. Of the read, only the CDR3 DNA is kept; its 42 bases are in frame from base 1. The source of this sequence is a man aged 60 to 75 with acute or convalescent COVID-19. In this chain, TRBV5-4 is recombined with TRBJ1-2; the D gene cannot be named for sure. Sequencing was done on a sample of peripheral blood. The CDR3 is CASSLEAGYYGYTF. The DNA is TGTGCCAGCAGCTTGGAAGCCGGTTACTATGGCTACACCTTC.